This is a list of T cell receptor beta chains from one sample in a study of CXCR3-negative and CXCR3-positive naive CD8 T cells. With the 5' RACE reads reprocessed, TCRdb shows one record per CDR3 protein and no DNA. The sample's table shows under 150,000 distinct CDR3 sequences. Sequenced material: naive CXCR3+ CD8+ T cells from blood. These TCRs come from a human donor in good health. Some clones in this sample may be carry-over from other donors' samples. The CDR3 runs from the conserved cysteine through the conserved F or W.

v_gene	j_gene	CDR3aa
TRBV28	TRBJ1-2	CASYRWSVGVGYGYTF
TRBV23-1	TRBJ2-7	CASSQSGRERLDEQYF
TRBV2	TRBJ2-7	CASSPGQGNEQYF
TRBV10-3	TRBJ1-1	CAISESTGADTEAFF
TRBV12-3/TRBV12-4	TRBJ2-2	CASSSGLAAPGELFF
TRBV10-1	TRBJ2-1	CASAQTLGGHEQFF
TRBV7-9	TRBJ1-1	CASSTERPGQEAFF
TRBV29-1	TRBJ2-1	CSVGNPEAPEQFF
TRBV7-2	TRBJ2-2	CASSLDGFAGELFF
TRBV6-5	TRBJ1-1	CASSYGSGFTEAFF
TRBV19	TRBJ1-5	CASCPGRAPWNPQHF
TRBV6-5	TRBJ2-7	CASSYVRLEGGSYEQYF
TRBV19	TRBJ2-6	CASSMMSGANVLTF
TRBV7-8	TRBJ1-5	CASSLAWDTEKIVQPQHF
TRBV9	TRBJ2-7	CASSVQGGYEQYF
TRBV7-9	TRBJ1-5	CASSLLSNQPQHF
TRBV7-9	TRBJ2-7	CASSPLTTGTKIYEQYF
TRBV25-1	TRBJ2-7	CASSEWGGSYEQYF
TRBV5-6	TRBJ1-2	CASSFGSGHGYTF
TRBV6-1	TRBJ2-2	CASSEEAANTGELFF
TRBV4-3	TRBJ1-3	CASSQDRKDQFGNTIYF
TRBV6-5	TRBJ2-2	CASSSGLAGGTGGELFF
TRBV5-6	TRBJ2-7	CASSLGGDYEQYF
TRBV7-8	TRBJ2-5	CASSLAVARGETQYF
TRBV7-3	TRBJ2-2	CASSSENTGELFF
TRBV4-1	TRBJ1-1	CASSLQLTGDVALF
TRBV21-1	TRBJ1-1	CASSRGNTEAFF
TRBV29-1	TRBJ2-2	CSVDAGFSGGELFF
TRBV4-2	TRBJ2-1	CASTPVEADNEQFF
TRBV4-1	TRBJ2-1	CASSQAGGPNEQFF
TRBV12-3/TRBV12-4	TRBJ1-6	CASSFGGGSSYNSPLHF
TRBV27	TRBJ2-3	CASSQRLAGLSTDTQYF
TRBV28	TRBJ2-2	CASSFIRANTGELFF
TRBV29-1	TRBJ2-3	CSAQGGLRAETQYF
TRBV7-9	TRBJ2-7	CASSSHHYESSYEQYF
TRBV27	TRBJ1-1	CASGQQNTEAFF
TRBV12-3/TRBV12-4	TRBJ2-2	CASSPPSAGSDTGELFF
TRBV14	TRBJ2-3	CASSQMPADTQYF
TRBV27	TRBJ2-7	CASSPSRDRDHEQYF
TRBV7-2	TRBJ2-7	CASSSLWDRGRYEQYF
TRBV14	TRBJ2-6	CASSPFSPGANVLTF
TRBV20-1	TRBJ2-7	CSARSELIPCEQYF
TRBV20-1	TRBJ2-1	CSARDLASGGADEQFF
TRBV12-3/TRBV12-4	TRBJ2-3	CASSFSESRSGRDTQYF
TRBV28	TRBJ2-3	CASRRTSGGAGTDTQYF
TRBV7-9	TRBJ1-4	CASSLGSANEKLFF
TRBV7-9	TRBJ1-2	CASSRSVDYGYTF
TRBV3-1	TRBJ2-2	CASSTAGAGELFF
TRBV29-1	TRBJ1-2	CSVEEAFGANYGYTF
TRBV30	TRBJ1-1	CAWRTGGLNTEAFF
TRBV4-1	TRBJ2-3	CASSLPRTYTDTQYF
TRBV10-2	TRBJ1-4	CASTPVGQGNEKLFF
TRBV29-1	TRBJ2-1	CSVVWPEFSYNEQFF
TRBV7-9	TRBJ2-7	CASSPGLATEQYF
TRBV7-9	TRBJ2-2	CASSLVSWPGDWLFF